This T cell receptor beta chain was profiled in a study of identical twins. Turning to this clonotype: Its target is unknown.

TCRdb re-called the 5' RACE reads through MiXCR, storing one row per CDR3 protein. The table shows nearly 900,000 distinct CDR3 sequences, with 10% to 15% occurring only once. V dropped 2 bases and J dropped 5 bases, with 21 bases sitting between them. Germline V CDR1 and CDR2: SGHVS, FQNEAQ. CDR3 length: 17 residues. General study results and limits: The degree of excess twin sharing was weaker in beta out-of-frame sequences.

The same sample was also used in a study of yellow fever vaccine responses in identical twins. From that study: Reported findings indicate that twins' vaccine T cell responses seemed partially convergent, partially personalized.

Sequencing was performed on PBMCs. The TCR originated in a woman under 30 in good health. The genes are TRBV7-8 and TRBJ1-2; no clear D gene. CDR3: CASSLSGRLGTSYGYTF. As DNA, the CDR3 is TGTGCCAGCAGCTTAAGCGGCAGGCTCGGCACGTCGTATGGCTACACCTTC.